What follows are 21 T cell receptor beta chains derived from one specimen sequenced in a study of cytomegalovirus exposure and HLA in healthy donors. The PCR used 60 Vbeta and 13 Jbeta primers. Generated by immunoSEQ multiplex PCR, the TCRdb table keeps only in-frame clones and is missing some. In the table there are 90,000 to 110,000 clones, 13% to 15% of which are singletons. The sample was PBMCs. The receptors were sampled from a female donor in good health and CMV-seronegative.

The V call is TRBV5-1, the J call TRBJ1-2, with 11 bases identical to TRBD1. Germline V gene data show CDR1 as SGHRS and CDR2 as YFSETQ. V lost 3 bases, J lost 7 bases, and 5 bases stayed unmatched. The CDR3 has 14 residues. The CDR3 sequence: CASSWGQGVGGYTF. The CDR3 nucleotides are TGCGCCAGCAGCTGGGGACAGGGGGTTGGTGGCTACACCTTC.

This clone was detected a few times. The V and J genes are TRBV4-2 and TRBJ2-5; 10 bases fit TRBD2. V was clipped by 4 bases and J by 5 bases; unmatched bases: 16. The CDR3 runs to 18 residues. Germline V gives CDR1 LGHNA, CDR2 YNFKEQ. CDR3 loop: CASSLTRSSGRYSETQYF. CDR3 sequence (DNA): TGTGCCAGCAGCCTCACAAGGAGTAGCGGGAGGTATTCTGAGACCCAGTACTTC.

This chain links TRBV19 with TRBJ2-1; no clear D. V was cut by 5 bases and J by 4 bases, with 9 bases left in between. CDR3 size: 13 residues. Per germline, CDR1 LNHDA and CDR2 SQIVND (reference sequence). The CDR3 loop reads CASSPITYNEQFF. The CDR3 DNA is TGTGCCAGTAGTCCTATTACTTACAATGAGCAGTTCTTC.

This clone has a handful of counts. Here the CDR3 DNA reads TGTGCCAGCAGTTACTCGGGGACAGGGCTTACCTACGAGCAGTACTTC. Translating gives CASSYSGTGLTYEQYF. The chain has TRBV6-5 and TRBJ2-7, with 9 bases lining up with TRBD1. V was pared by 0 bases and J by 2 bases, with 5 bases of the junction left unmatched. The germline V gene has CDR1 MNHEY and CDR2 SVGAGI. The CDR3 is 16 amino acids.

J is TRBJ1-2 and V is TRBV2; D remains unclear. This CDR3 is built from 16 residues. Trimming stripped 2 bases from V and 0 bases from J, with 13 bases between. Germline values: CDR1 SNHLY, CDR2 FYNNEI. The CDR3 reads CASSETAAVANYGYTF. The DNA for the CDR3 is TGTGCCAGCAGTGAAACCGCGGCAGTAGCTAACTATGGCTACACCTTC.

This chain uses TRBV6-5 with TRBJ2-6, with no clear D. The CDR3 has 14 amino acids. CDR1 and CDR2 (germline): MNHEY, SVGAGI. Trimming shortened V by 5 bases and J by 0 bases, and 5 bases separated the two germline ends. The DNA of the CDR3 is TGTGCCAGCAGTCGTCCCTCTGGGGCCAACGTCCTGACTTTC. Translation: CASSRPSGANVLTF.

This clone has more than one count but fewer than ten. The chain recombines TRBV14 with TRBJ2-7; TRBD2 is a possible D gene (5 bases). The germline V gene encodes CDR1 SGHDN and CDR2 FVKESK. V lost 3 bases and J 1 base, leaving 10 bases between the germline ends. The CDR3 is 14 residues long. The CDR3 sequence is CASSHWTDSYEQYF. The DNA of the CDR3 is TGTGCCAGCAGCCATTGGACTGATTCCTACGAGCAGTACTTC.

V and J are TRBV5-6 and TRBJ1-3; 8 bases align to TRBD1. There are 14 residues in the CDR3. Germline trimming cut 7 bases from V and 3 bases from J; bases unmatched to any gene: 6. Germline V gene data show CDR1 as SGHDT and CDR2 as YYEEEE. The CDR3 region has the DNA TGTGCCAGCCACGACAGGGGAGGTGGAAACACCATATATTTT. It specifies CASHDRGGGNTIYF.

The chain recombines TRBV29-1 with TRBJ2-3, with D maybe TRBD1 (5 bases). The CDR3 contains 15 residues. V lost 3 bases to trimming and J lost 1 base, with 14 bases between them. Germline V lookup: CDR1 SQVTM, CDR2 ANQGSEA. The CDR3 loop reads CSVEGHLVGTDTQYF. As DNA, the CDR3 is TGCAGCGTTGAGGGGCATCTGGTCGGCACAGATACGCAGTATTTT.

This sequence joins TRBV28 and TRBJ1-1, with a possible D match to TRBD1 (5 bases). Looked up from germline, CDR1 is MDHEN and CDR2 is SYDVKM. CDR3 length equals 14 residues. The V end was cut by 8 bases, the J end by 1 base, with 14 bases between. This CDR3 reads CASQRGGTNTEAFF. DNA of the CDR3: TGTGCCAGCCAGCGGGGGGGAACGAACACTGAAGCTTTCTTT.

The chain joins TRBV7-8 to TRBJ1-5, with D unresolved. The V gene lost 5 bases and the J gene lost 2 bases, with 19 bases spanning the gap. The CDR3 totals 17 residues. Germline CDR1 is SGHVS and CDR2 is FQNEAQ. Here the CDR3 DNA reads TGTGCCAGCAGCCCAGAATGGACGGCGAGGGGCAATCAGCCCCAGCATTTT. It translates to CASSPEWTARGNQPQHF.

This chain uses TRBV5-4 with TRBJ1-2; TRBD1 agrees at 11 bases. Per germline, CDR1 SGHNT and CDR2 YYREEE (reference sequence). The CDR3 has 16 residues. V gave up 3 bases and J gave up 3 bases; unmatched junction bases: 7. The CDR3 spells CASSWQPGQGDYGYTF. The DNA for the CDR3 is TGTGCCAGCAGCTGGCAACCGGGACAGGGGGACTATGGCTACACCTTC.

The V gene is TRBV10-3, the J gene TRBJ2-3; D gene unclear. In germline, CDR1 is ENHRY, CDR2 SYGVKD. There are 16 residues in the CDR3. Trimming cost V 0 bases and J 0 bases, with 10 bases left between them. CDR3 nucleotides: TGTGCCATCAGTGAGTCTTACTACCGTAGCACAGATACGCAGTATTTT. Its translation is CAISESYYRSTDTQYF.

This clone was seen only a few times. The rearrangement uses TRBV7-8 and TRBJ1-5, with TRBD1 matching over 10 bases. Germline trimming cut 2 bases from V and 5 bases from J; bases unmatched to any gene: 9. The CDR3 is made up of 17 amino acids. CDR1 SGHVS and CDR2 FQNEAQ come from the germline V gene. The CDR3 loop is CASSLLDRGEFYQPQHF. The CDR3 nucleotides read TGTGCCAGCAGCTTACTGGACAGGGGGGAATTCTATCAGCCCCAGCATTTT.

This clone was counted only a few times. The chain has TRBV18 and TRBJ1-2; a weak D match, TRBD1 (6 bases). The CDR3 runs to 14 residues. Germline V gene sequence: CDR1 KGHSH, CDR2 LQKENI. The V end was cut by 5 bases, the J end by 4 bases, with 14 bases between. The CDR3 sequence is CASSWTDSSYGYTF. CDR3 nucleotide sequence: TGTGCCAGCTCATGGACGGACAGCAGCTATGGCTACACCTTC.

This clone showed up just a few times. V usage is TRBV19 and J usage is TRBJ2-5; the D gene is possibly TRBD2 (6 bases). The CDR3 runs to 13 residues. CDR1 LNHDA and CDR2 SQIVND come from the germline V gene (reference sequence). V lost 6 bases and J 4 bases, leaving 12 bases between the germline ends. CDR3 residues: CASSRDWVETQYF. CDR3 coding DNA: TGTGCCAGTAGCAGGGACTGGGTAGAGACCCAGTACTTC.

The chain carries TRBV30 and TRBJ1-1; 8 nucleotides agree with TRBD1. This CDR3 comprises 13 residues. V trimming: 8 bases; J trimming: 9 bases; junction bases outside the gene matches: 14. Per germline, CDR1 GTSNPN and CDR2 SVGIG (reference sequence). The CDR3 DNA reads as TGTGCCGGAATTACAGGGGGTATGGTTAAAGCTTTCTTT. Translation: CAGITGGMVKAFF.

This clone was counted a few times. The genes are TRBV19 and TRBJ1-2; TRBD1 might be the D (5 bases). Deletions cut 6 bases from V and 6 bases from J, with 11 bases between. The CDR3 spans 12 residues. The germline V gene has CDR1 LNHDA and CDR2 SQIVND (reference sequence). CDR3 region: CASRGGRDGYTF. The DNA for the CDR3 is TGTGCCAGTAGGGGGGGGAGAGATGGCTACACCTTC. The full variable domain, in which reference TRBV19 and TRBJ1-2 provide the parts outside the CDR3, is DGGITQSPKYLFRKEGQNVTLSCEQNLNHDAMYWYRQDPGQGLRLIYYSQIVNDFQKGDIAEGYSVSREKKESFPLTVTSAQKNPTAFYLCASRGGRDGYTFGSGTRLTVV.

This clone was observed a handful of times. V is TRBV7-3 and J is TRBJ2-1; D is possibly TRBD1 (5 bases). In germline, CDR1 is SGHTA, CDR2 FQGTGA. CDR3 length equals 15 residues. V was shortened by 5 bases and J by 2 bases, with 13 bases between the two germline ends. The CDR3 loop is CASSPRTNTYNEQFF. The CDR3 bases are TGTGCCAGCAGCCCTCGGACAAATACCTACAATGAGCAGTTCTTC.

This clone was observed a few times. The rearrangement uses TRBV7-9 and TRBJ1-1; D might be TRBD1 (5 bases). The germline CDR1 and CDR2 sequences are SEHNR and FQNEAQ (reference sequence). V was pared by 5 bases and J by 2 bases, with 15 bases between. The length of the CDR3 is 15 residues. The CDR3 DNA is TGTGCCAGCAGCCCGTGGGGCCAGGTTAACACTGAAGCTTTCTTT. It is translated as CASSPWGQVNTEAFF.

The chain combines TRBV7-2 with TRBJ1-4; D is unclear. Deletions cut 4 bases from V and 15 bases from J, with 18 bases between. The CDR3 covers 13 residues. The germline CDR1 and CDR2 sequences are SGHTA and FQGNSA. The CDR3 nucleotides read TGTGCCAGCAGCTCCCGGCGGGGTCGTCTATTGTTTTTT. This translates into CASSSRRGRLLFF.